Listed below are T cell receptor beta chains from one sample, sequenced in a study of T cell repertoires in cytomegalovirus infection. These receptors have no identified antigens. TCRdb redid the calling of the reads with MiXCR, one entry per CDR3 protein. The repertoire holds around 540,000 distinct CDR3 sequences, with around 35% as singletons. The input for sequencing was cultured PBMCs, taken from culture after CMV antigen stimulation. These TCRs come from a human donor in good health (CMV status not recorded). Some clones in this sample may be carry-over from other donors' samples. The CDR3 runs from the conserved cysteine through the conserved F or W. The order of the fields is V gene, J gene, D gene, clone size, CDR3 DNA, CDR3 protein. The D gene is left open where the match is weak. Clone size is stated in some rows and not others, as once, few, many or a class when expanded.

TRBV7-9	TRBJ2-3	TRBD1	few	TGTGCCAGCAGCACCCGACAGGGCTTAACGCAGTATTTT	CASSTRQGLTQYF
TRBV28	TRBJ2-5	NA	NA	TGTGCCAGCACCCCCTTAATCCCAGGTCAAGAGACCCAGTACTTC	CASTPLIPGQETQYF
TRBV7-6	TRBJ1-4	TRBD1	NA	TGTGCCAGCAGCTTAAGGACAGGGGGCTTTGAAAAACTGTTTTTT	CASSLRTGGFEKLFF
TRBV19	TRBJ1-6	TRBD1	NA	TGTGCCAGTGCGGGGACAGGGGTTTCACCCCTCCACTTT	CASAGTGVSPLHF
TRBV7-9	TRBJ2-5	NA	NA	TGTGCCAGCAGCTTAGCTAGGACAGCCCTGGAGACCCAGTACTTC	CASSLARTALETQYF
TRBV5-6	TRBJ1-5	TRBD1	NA	TGTGCCAGCAGCTCAATGGACAGGGGCAATCAGCCCCAGCATTTT	CASSSMDRGNQPQHF
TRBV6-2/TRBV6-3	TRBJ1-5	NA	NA	TGTGCCAGCAGTTCACAGGGTATTCAGCCCCAGCATTTT	CASSSQGIQPQHF
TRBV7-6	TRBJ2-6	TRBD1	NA	TGTGCCAGCAGCAAAACGGACAGGGGGCGATCTGGGGCCAACGTCCTGACTTTC	CASSKTDRGRSGANVLTF
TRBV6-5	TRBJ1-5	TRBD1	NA	TGTGCCAGCACCAGGTTCCCCCCAGGGGGAGTCGGCAATCAGCCCCAGCATTTT	CASTRFPPGGVGNQPQHF
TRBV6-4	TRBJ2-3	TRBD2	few	TGTGCCAGCAGTGACTCTGCGGGAGTCGGCACAGATACGCAGTATTTT	CASSDSAGVGTDTQYF
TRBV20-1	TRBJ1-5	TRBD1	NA	TGCAGTGCTAGCGTCCGGGACAGCATTTATAGCAATCAGCCCCAGCATTTT	CSASVRDSIYSNQPQHF
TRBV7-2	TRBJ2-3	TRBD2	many	TGTGCCAGCAGCCCTGTGACTAGCGGGAGGGACACGCAGTATTTT	CASSPVTSGRDTQYF
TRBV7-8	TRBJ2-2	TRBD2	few	TGTGCCAGCAGCGGATCTAGCGGGAATAACGCCGGGGAGCTGTTTTTT	CASSGSSGNNAGELFF
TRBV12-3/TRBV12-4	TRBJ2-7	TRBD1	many	TGTGCCAGCAGGGGACAGGGGTCGTACGAGCAGTACTTC	CASRGQGSYEQYF
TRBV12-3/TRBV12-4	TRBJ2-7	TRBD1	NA	TGTGCCAGCAGTTCTCGGGACAGTGAGGGGGAGCAGTACTTC	CASSSRDSEGEQYF
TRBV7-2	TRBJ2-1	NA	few	TGTGCCAGCAGCTTAGATCCTAGCAAGAATGAGCAGTTCTTC	CASSLDPSKNEQFF
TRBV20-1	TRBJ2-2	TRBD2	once	TGCAGTGCTGGGACCTCGACTAGCGGGAGGGCCGGGGAGCTGTTTTTT	CSAGTSTSGRAGELFF
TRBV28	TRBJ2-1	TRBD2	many	TGTGCCAGCAGTCCGACTAGCGGGGGCTACAATGAGCAGTTCTTC	CASSPTSGGYNEQFF
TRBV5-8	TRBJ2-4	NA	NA	TGTGCCAGCAGCCCCATCGGGGAACGACAGTACTTC	CASSPIGERQYF
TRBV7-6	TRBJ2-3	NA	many	TGTGCCAGCAGCTTAGGAGCGGAGTCAACCACAGATACGCAGTATTTT	CASSLGAESTTDTQYF
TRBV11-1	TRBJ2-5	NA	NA	TGTGCCAGCAGCCAGACGAGGGGAATCCGGCAAGAGACCCAGTACTTC	CASSQTRGIRQETQYF
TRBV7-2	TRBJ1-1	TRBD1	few	TGTGCCAGCAGCCTACTGACAGGGTACACTGAAGCTTTCTTT	CASSLLTGYTEAFF